This TCR beta chain was identified in a study of blood T cell repertoires in COVID-19. At the level of the study: Italy, Spain and the United States were the sources of the convalescent and acute COVID-19 samples. From T cells, B-cell-depleted T cells, or PBMCs came the material, which was cDNA or gDNA.

Per the authors' pipeline: From reference gene primer amplification, estimates of nucleated cell counts were derived. The data were produced by immunoSEQ multiplex PCR, yet TCRdb's version contains in-frame clones alone and is incomplete. Clonal size and the V and J genes are those of that table, whereas D and trimming came from the DNA. The table records about 130,000 clones, roughly nine tenths of them present only once. Trimming took 7 bases from V and 5 from J; bases not matched to a gene: 10. Per the germline V gene, CDR1 is SNHLY and CDR2 is FYNNEI. This CDR3 region has 16 residues. Sequencing input: peripheral blood. The genes are TRBV2 and TRBJ2-3; 12 nucleotides agree with TRBD2. This receptor was identified in a man in his forties or fifties with active COVID-19. CDR3 DNA: TGTGCCAGCACTCTGACTAGCGGGAGACAAGGAGATACGCAGTATTTT. It translates to CASTLTSGRQGDTQYF.